Listed below are T cell receptor beta chains from one sample, sequenced in a study of cytomegalovirus exposure and HLA in healthy donors. Using immunoSEQ multiplex PCR, the repertoire was profiled, and TCRdb retains in-frame clones only, with some absent. The table includes fewer than 150,000 clones, about 79% detected once. The sample consisted of PBMCs. These receptors all come from a male donor in good health and CMV-seronegative. Each CDR3 is given without its conserved first and last residue. The D gene is left open where the match is weak.

cdr3_length v_call d_call cdr3_aa
10 TRBV4-1 NA ASSRDEETQY
14 TRBV6-5 NA ASSYAGTSPNEKLF
12 TRBV2 NA ASRYPLEGAVQY
13 TRBV11-2 TRBD1 ASSLGTGAHNEQF
12 TRBV18 NA ASSPGQGIGSLF
12 TRBV10-3 NA AIRGRGDNQPQH
14 TRBV9 TRBD2 ASGSLGSGSGGELF
13 TRBV15 TRBD1 ATSREGQGLYEQY
11 TRBV5-1 NA ASSSLGGNIQY
14 TRBV4-1 TRBD1 ASSQVGGGGNYGYT
11 TRBV2 NA ASTQEQVTEAF
13 TRBV9 TRBD1 ASSVGTGAGNTIY
11 TRBV19 NA ASNTGIDYGYT
14 TRBV5-4 NA ASSWDGGGGTETQY
13 TRBV13 NA ASSFAEPANEKLF
13 TRBV6-4 TRBD1 ASSPGTGGIYGYT
11 TRBV29-1 NA SALPRHVNTQY
10 TRBV6-5 NA ASRGPGNTIY
13 TRBV18 TRBD1 ASSPLTGGNTEAF
12 TRBV4-3 NA ASSQEPGSSPLH
14 TRBV5-1 TRBD1 ASSSTRDRGTGELF
13 TRBV18 NA ASSPSGQKSYGYT
11 TRBV6-5 NA ASRGTSGNTIY
16 TRBV19 NA ASSILAGTTDPNTEAF
13 TRBV7-8 TRBD2 ASSLGLAGAYEQY
11 TRBV19 TRBD1 ASSDRVGQPQH
13 TRBV5-1 NA ASSLGPGIQETQY
11 TRBV7-3 NA ASSFSPGNTIY
14 TRBV12-5 NA ASGLRVAGGGNTIY
15 TRBV5-1 TRBD1 ASSLRGQGELNTEAF
13 TRBV6-5 TRBD1 ASSLGQGVTGELF
12 TRBV4-1 NA ASSRLEKNTEAF
17 TRBV19 TRBD1 ASSMITRITGGSNTEAF
14 TRBV9 NA ASSHDKAGGWETQY
10 TRBV7-3 NA ASSVGGTEAF
12 TRBV9 TRBD1 ASSLGTGNQPQH
13 TRBV12-5 NA ASGFARGESYEQY
10 TRBV5-4 NA ASSQQGREAF
13 TRBV7-8 TRBD1 ASSTGQANNYGYT
16 TRBV5-1 TRBD2 ASSSGLAGVLVQETQY
11 TRBV11-2 NA ASSPGSNYGYT
15 TRBV7-9 NA ASSLSQGSSAGNTIY
12 TRBV25-1 TRBD1 ASSQQGFLGEQY
10 TRBV7-9 NA SSSLVDYEQY
11 TRBV2 NA ASSFGQSYGYT
13 TRBV4-1 NA ASSHDRTDLYGYT
11 TRBV27 NA ASSSRVNTEAF
11 TRBV5-1 NA ASSLAQTHGYT